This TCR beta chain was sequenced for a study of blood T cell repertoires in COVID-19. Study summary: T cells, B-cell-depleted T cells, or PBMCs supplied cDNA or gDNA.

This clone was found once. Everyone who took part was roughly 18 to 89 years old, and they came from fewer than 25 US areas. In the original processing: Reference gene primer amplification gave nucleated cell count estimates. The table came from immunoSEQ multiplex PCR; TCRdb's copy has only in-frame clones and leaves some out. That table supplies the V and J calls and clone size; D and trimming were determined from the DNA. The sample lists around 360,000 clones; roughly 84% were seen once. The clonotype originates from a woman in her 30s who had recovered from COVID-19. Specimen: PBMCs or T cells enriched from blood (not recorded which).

CDR3 in amino acids: CASSLAEGADEKLFF. The CDR3 coding sequence is TGCGCCAGCAGCTTGGCCGAGGGGGCGGATGAAAAACTGTTTTTT. This chain connects TRBV5-1 to TRBJ1-4, with 7 nucleotides matching TRBD1. V gave up 0 bases and J gave up 6 bases; unmatched junction bases: 5. Germline loops: CDR1 SGHRS, CDR2 YFSETQ. This CDR3 is 15 amino acids long.